This entry lists 21 T cell receptor beta chains sequenced from one sample in a study of blood T cell repertoires in COVID-19. Using immunoSEQ multiplex PCR, the repertoire was profiled, and TCRdb retains in-frame clones only, with some absent. Here the sample spans about 62,000 clones, approximately 92% being singletons. Input material: peripheral blood. Receptor source: a human donor in a cohort sampled during active COVID-19.

V usage is TRBV2 and J usage is TRBJ2-3; TRBD2 matches at 7 bases. The germline V gene encodes CDR1 SNHLY and CDR2 FYNNEI. The CDR3 has 14 residues. Trimming at V came to 6 bases and at J to 2 bases, leaving 5 bases not matched to a gene. CDR3 DNA: TGTGCCAGCAGGCGGGGGTTGAACACAGATACGCAGTATTTT. This encodes CASRRGLNTDTQYF.

The chain recombines TRBV9 with TRBJ2-3, with TRBD1 matching over 8 bases. Trimming at V came to 2 bases and at J to 2 bases, leaving 7 bases not matched to a gene. Germline values: CDR1 SGDLS, CDR2 YYNGEE. The CDR3 has 16 residues. The DNA for the CDR3 is TGTGCCAGCAGCGTTGGGCCGACAGGGGCCACAGATACGCAGTATTTT. Protein: CASSVGPTGATDTQYF. Based on the CDR3 plus reference TRBV9 and TRBJ2-3, the full variable domain is DSGVTQTPKHLITATGQRVTLRCSPRSGDLSVYWYQQSLDQGLQFLIQYYNGEERAKGNILERFSAQQFPDLHSELNLSSLELGDSALYFCASSVGPTGATDTQYFGPGTRLTVL.

V usage is TRBV6-1 and J usage is TRBJ1-1; D is uncertain. The CDR3 is 15 residues long. Germline V gene sequence: CDR1 MNHNS, CDR2 SASEGT. The ends were cut back, 2 bases at V and 0 bases at J, with 10 bases in the middle. The CDR3 loop reads CASSESQAMNTEAFF. The CDR3 DNA reads TGTGCCAGCAGTGAAAGTCAGGCCATGAACACTGAAGCTTTCTTT.

The chain recombines TRBV18 with TRBJ2-3; TRBD2 is a possible D gene (6 bases). Germline V gene data show CDR1 as KGHSH and CDR2 as LQKENI. Deletions cut 0 bases from V and 2 bases from J, with 18 bases between. The CDR3 loop spans 18 amino acids. The CDR3 protein is CASSPPGGAQTFTDTQYF. As DNA, the CDR3 is TGTGCCAGCTCACCACCGGGCGGGGCCCAGACTTTCACAGATACGCAGTATTTT.

V gene TRBV2 combines with J gene TRBJ2-2; 8 bases are shared with TRBD2. The CDR3 is 13 residues long. Germline V gene lookup returns CDR1 SNHLY and CDR2 FYNNEI. The ends lost 6 bases at V and 7 bases at J; junction bases unmatched: 4. For the CDR3, the DNA is TGTGCCAGCAGCGGGAGGGCCGGCGGGGAGCTGTTTTTT. This sequence encodes CASSGRAGGELFF.

The rearrangement joins TRBV7-2 to TRBJ1-2; D is perhaps TRBD1 (5 bases). The CDR3 loop spans 12 amino acids. Germline V CDR1 and CDR2: SGHTA, FQGNSA. Trimming removed 5 bases at V and 5 bases at J, with 9 bases between. Here the CDR3 reads CASSKAGYGYTF. CDR3 nucleotides: TGTGCCAGCAGCAAGGCAGGGTATGGCTACACCTTC.

The chain links TRBV19 to TRBJ1-6; 9 bases are a match to TRBD1. The CDR3 runs 14 residues. From germline, CDR1 is LNHDA and CDR2 SQIVND (reference sequence). J gave up 7 bases and V 3 bases, and 1 base lay outside the gene matches. In DNA form, the CDR3 reads TGTGCCAGTAGTATGGGACAGGGCAATTCACCCCTCCACTTT. Encoded protein: CASSMGQGNSPLHF.

The V gene is TRBV2, the J gene TRBJ2-1; 8 positions agree with TRBD2. This CDR3 contains 14 residues. The germline gives CDR1 SNHLY, CDR2 FYNNEI. The J segment lost 6 bases and the V segment lost 1 base, leaving 2 bases of the junction unmatched. The CDR3 DNA reads as TGTGCCAGCAGTGAAGTACGGGGGGGCAATGAGCAGTTCTTC. This encodes CASSEVRGGNEQFF.

The chain uses TRBV10-1 and TRBJ2-2; 15 bases line up with TRBD2. Germline CDR1 reads WNHNN; CDR2 reads SYGVQD (reference sequence). The J segment lost 4 bases and the V segment lost 8 bases, leaving 8 bases of the junction unmatched. The CDR3 extends over 17 amino acids. CDR3 sequence (DNA): TGCGCCAGCCCTTGGACTAGCGGGAGGGTTGGCACCGGGGAGCTGTTTTTT. Translation: CASPWTSGRVGTGELFF.

The chain links TRBV27 to TRBJ2-7, with 8 nucleotides matching TRBD1. The CDR3 is 14 amino acids. Germline V gene data show CDR1 as MNHEY and CDR2 as SMNVEV (reference sequence). After removal of 4 bases from V and 3 bases from J, the junction contained 5 bases not matched to a gene. The CDR3 is CASSSSGTGYEQYF. CDR3 nucleotides: TGTGCCAGCAGTTCCTCCGGGACAGGCTACGAGCAGTACTTC.

To note about this clone: This same CDR3 is encoded by further DNA sequences in the sample. V gene TRBV10-3 combines with J gene TRBJ1-5; 8 bases line up with TRBD1. The germline V gene encodes CDR1 ENHRY and CDR2 SYGVKD. The CDR3 covers 14 residues. V shed 10 bases and J 6 bases; nucleotides not matched to a gene: 11. The CDR3, as DNA: TGTGCCACACAACCGGACAGGGTAGGTCAGCCCCAGCATTTT. Translating it yields CATQPDRVGQPQHF.

The chain links TRBV7-2 to TRBJ2-7; 11 bases match TRBD2. The CDR3 extends over 16 amino acids. V trimming: 4 bases; J trimming: 5 bases; junction bases outside the gene matches: 10. The germline V gene encodes CDR1 SGHTA and CDR2 FQGNSA. The CDR3 loop reads CASSWGVAGGLDEQYF. For the CDR3, the DNA is TGTGCCAGCAGCTGGGGAGTAGCGGGGGGGCTAGACGAGCAGTACTTC.

The CDR3 DNA is TGCACCCTATGGGCGGGGGATGGCTACACCTTC. It is translated as CTLWAGDGYTF. This rearrangement joins TRBV29-1 to TRBJ1-2; D is perhaps TRBD1 (5 bases). CDR3 length: 11 residues. The germline gives CDR1 SQVTM, CDR2 ANQGSEA.

CDR3 nucleotides: TGTGCCAGCTCACCACCCGGCGCCCGAGGGCTTTCACCCCTCCACTTT. This translates into CASSPPGARGLSPLHF. The chain couples TRBV18 to TRBJ1-6; D is unresolved. The germline V gene encodes CDR1 KGHSH and CDR2 LQKENI. The CDR3 is 16 amino acids. The germline V and J ends were trimmed by 0 bases and 9 bases, with 15 bases remaining between them.

A note on this clone: At one end, the junction sequence differs from germline, possibly due to a read error. V and J are TRBV28 and TRBJ1-2, with D possibly TRBD1 on 5 matching bases. The CDR3 length is 12 residues. CDR1 and CDR2 (germline): MDHEN, SYDVKM. CDR3 nucleotides: TGCGCATTGGGGGGGATCGACTATGGCTACACCTTC. Amino acids: CALGGIDYGYTF.

The chain's CDR3 is CASSPPAGSSGMNEQYF. CDR3 coding DNA: TGTGCCAGCAGCCCCCCCGCGGGGTCTTCGGGGATGAACGAGCAGTACTTC. This rearrangement joins TRBV7-6 to TRBJ2-7; perhaps TRBD2 as D (6 bases). This CDR3 comprises 17 residues. The V end was cut by 5 bases, the J end by 5 bases, with 25 bases between. The germline gives CDR1 SGHVS, CDR2 FNYEAQ.

V usage is TRBV10-3 and J usage is TRBJ2-3; D gene ambiguous. Trimming stripped 2 bases from V and 1 base from J, with 10 bases between. CDR1 is ENHRY, CDR2 SYGVKD, per germline. The CDR3 spans 15 residues. The CDR3 nucleotides read TGTGCCATCAGTGAGGAGGAATCGGGCACAGATACGCAGTATTTT. Protein sequence: CAISEEESGTDTQYF.

In the case of this clone: The junction and the germline gene differ at one end; a read error may be behind it. The V call is TRBV5-5, the J call TRBJ2-7; D ambiguous. CDR1 is SGHKS and CDR2 is YYEKEE in the germline V gene (reference sequence). The CDR3 spans 14 residues. The CDR3 loop reads CASSSSPGSFEQYF. The CDR3 coding sequence is TGTGCCAGCAGCTCAAGTCCGGGTTCCTTCGAGCAGTACTTC.

This clone was seen a single time. The genes are TRBV6-1 and TRBJ2-7, with 9 nucleotides matching TRBD2. The V segment lost 0 bases and the J segment 0 bases; nucleotides outside the gene matches: 0. Looked up from germline, CDR1 is MNHNS and CDR2 is SASEGT. CDR3 length equals 15 residues. The CDR3 coding sequence is TGTGCCAGCAGTGAAGCTAGCGGGAGCTCCTACGAGCAGTACTTC. Residues: CASSEASGSSYEQYF.

The chain combines TRBV7-2 with TRBJ1-5; 7 nucleotides match TRBD1. CDR3 length: 15 amino acids. CDR1 is SGHTA and CDR2 is FQGNSA in the germline V gene. After removal of 3 bases from V and 1 base from J, the junction contained 3 bases not matched to a gene. The CDR3 bases are TGTGCCAGCAGCTTCGACAGGGCGAGCAATCAGCCCCAGCATTTT. Translated: CASSFDRASNQPQHF. Full variable domain (missing parts from reference TRBV7-2 and TRBJ1-5): GAGVSQSPSNKVTEKGKDVELRCDPISGHTALYWYRQSLGQGLEFLIYFQGNSAPDKSGLPSDRFSAERTGGSVSTLTIQRTQQEDSAVYLCASSFDRASNQPQHFGDGTRLSIL.

The chain employs TRBV12-2 and TRBJ1-5. TRBV12-2 is recorded as a pseudogene. CDR3 size: 15 residues. The CDR3 loop reads CASRFEGASDQPQHF. The CDR3, as DNA: TGTGCAAGTCGCTTTGAGGGAGCATCCGATCAGCCCCAGCATTTT.